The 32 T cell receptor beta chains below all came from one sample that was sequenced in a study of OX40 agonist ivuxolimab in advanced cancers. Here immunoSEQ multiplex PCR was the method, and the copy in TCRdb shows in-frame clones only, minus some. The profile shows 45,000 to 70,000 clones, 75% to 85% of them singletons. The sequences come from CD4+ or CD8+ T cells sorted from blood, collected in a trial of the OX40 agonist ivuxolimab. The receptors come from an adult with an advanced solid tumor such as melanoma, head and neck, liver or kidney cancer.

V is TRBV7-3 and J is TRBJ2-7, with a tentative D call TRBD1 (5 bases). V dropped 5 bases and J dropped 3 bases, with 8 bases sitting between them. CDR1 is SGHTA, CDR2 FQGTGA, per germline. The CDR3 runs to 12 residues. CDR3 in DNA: TGTGCCAGCAGCGAGACAGTCTACGAGCAGTACTTC. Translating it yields CASSETVYEQYF.

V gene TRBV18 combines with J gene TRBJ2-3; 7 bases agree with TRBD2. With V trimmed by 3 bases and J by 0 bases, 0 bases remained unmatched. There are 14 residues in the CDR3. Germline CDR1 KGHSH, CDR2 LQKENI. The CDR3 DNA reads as TGTGCCAGCTCACCTAGCGGGAGCACAGATACGCAGTATTTT. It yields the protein CASSPSGSTDTQYF.

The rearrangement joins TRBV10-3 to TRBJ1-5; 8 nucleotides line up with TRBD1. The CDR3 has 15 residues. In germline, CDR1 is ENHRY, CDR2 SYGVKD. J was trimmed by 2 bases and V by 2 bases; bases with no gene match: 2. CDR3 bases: TGTGCCATCAGTGAGACAGGGGGTGGCAATCAGCCCCAGCATTTT. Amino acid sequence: CAISETGGGNQPQHF.

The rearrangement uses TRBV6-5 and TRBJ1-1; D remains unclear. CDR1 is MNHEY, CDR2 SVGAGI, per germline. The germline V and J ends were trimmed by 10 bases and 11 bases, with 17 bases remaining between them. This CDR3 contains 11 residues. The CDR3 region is CATNLRREAFF. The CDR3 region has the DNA TGTGCCACTAACTTACGGAGGGAGGCTTTCTTT.

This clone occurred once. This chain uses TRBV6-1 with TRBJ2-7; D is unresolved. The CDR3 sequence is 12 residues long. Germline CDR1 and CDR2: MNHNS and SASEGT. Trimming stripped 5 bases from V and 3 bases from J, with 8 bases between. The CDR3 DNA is TGTGCCAGCAGTCCTCGGAGCTACGAGCAGTACTTC. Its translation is CASSPRSYEQYF.

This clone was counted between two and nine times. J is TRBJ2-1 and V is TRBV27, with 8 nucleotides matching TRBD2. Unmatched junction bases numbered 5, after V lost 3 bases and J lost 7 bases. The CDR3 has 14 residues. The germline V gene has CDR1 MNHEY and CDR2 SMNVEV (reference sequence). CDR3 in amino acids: CASSLLQRGNEQFF. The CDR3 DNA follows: TGTGCCAGCAGTTTGCTCCAGCGGGGGAATGAGCAGTTCTTC.

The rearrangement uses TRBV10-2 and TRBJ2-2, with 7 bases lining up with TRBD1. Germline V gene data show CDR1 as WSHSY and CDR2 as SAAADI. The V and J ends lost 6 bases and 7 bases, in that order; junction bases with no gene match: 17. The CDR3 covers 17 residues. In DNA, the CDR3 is TGCGCCAGCAGGGCCCCAGGGGGAGCGTGGTATGGCGGGGAGCTGTTTTTT. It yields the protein CASRAPGGAWYGGELFF.

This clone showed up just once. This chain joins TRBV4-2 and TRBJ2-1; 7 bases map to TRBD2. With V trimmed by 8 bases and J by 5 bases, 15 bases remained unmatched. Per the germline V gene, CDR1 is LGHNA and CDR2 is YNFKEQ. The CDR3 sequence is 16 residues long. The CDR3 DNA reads TGTGCCAGCCAAACCCTGGCGGGAGTCGGCAACAATGAGCAGTTCTTC. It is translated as CASQTLAGVGNNEQFF.

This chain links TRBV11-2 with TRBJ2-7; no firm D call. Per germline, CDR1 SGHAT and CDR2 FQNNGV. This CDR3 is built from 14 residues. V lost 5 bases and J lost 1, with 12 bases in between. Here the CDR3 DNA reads TGTGCCAGCAGCCCCCGACGTGGGTCCTACGAGCAGTACTTC. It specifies CASSPRRGSYEQYF.

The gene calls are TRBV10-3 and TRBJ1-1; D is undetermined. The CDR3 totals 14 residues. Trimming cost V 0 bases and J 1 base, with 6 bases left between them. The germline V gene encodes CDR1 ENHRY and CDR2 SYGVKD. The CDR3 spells CAISESWANTEAFF. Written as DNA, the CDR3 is TGTGCCATCAGTGAGTCGTGGGCGAACACTGAAGCTTTCTTT.

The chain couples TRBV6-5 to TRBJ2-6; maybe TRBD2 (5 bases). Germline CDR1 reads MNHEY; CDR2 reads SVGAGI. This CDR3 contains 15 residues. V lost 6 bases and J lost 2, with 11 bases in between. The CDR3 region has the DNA TGTGCCAGCAGCCGGGGTCAAACTGGGGCCAACGTCCTGACTTTC. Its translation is CASSRGQTGANVLTF.

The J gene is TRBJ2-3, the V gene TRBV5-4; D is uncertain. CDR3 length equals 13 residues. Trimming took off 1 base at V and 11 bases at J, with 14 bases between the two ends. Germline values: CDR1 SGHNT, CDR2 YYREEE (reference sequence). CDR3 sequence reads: CASSLTLHEGQYF. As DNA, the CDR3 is TGTGCCAGCAGCTTGACTCTTCACGAAGGGCAGTATTTT. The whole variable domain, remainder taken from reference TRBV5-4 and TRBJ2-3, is ETGVTQSPTHLIKTRGQQVTLRCSSQSGHNTVSWYQQALGQGPQFIFQYYREEENGRGNFPPRFSGLQFPNYSSELNVNALELDDSALYLCASSLTLHEGQYFGPGTRLTVL.

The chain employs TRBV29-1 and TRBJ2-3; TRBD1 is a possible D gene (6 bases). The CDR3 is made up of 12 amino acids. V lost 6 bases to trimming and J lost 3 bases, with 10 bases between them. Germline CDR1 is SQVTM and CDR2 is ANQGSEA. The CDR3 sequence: CSVIQGTDTQYF. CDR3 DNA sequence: TGCAGCGTCATACAGGGAACAGATACGCAGTATTTT.

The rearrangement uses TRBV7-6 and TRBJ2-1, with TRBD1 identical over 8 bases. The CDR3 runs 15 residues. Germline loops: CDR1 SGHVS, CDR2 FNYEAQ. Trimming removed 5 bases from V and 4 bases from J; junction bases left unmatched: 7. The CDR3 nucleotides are TGTGCCAGCAGCGTAAACAGGGGGTCATACAATGAGCAGTTCTTC. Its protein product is CASSVNRGSYNEQFF.

DNA of the CDR3: TGCGCCAGCAGCCGAGGGGTAGCGGTAAGCACAGATACGCAGTATTTT. Protein sequence: CASSRGVAVSTDTQYF. The chain carries TRBV5-1 and TRBJ2-3, with D tentatively TRBD2 (6 bases). CDR3 length: 16 amino acids. Germline lookup yields CDR1 SGHRS and CDR2 YFSETQ. The V gene lost 4 bases and the J gene lost 0 bases, with 15 bases spanning the gap. The whole variable domain, remainder taken from reference TRBV5-1 and TRBJ2-3, is KAGVTQTPRYLIKTRGQQVTLSCSPISGHRSVSWYQQTPGQGLQFLFEYFSETQRNKGNFPGRFSGRQFSNSRSEMNVSTLELGDSALYLCASSRGVAVSTDTQYFGPGTRLTVL.

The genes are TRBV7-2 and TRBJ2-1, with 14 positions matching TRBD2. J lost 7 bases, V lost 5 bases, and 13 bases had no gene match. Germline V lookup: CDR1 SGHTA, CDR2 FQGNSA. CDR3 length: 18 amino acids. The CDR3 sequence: CASSDTGTSGSGWNEQFF. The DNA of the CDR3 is TGTGCCAGCAGCGATACCGGGACTAGCGGGAGTGGCTGGAATGAGCAGTTCTTC.

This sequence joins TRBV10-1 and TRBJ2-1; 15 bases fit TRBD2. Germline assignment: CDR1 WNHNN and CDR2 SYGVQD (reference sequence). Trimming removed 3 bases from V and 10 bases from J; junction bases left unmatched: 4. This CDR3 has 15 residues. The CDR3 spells CASSDTGLAGGEQFF. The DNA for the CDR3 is TGCGCCAGCAGTGATACCGGACTAGCGGGGGGGGAGCAGTTCTTC.

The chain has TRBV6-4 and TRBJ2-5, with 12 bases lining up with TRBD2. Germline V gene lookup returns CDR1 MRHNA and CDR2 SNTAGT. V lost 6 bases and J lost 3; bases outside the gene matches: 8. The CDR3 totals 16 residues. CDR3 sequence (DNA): TGTGCCAGCAGGATCGGCCGACTAGCGGGGGAAGAGACCCAGTACTTC. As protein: CASRIGRLAGEETQYF.

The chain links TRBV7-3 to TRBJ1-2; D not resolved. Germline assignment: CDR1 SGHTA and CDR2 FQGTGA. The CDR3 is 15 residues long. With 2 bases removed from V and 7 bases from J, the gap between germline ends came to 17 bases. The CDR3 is CASSLDGYGTAGYTF. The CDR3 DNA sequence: TGTGCCAGCAGCTTAGACGGTTACGGCACAGCTGGCTACACCTTC. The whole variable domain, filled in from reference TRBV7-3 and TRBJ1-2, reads GAGVSQTPSNKVTEKGKYVELRCDPISGHTALYWYRQSLGQGPEFLIYFQGTGAADDSGLPNDRFFAVRPEGSVSTLKIQRTERGDSAVYLCASSLDGYGTAGYTFGSGTRLTVV.

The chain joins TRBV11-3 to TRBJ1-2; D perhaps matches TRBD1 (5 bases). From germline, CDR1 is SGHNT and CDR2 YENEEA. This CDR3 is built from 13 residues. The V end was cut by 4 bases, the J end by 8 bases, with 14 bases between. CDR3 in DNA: TGTGCCAGCAGCTCTCTACAGGCAGAGGGCTACACCTTC. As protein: CASSSLQAEGYTF.

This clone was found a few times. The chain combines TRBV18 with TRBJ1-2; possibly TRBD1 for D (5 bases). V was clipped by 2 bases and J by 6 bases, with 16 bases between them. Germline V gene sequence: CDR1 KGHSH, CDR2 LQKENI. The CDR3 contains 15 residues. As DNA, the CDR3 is TGTGCCAGCTCACCAGGGTCAGGGAATAGCAATGGCTACACCTTC. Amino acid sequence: CASSPGSGNSNGYTF.

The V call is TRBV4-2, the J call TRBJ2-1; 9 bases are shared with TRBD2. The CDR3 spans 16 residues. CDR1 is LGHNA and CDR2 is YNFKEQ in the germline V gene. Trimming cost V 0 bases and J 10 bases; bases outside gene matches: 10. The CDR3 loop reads CASSQDGQAGGSEQFF. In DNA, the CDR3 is TGTGCCAGCAGCCAAGATGGGCAAGCGGGAGGCAGCGAGCAGTTCTTC.

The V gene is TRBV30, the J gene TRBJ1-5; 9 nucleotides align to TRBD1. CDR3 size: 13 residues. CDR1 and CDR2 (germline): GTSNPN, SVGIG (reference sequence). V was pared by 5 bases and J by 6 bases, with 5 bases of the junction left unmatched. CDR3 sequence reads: CAWGDRDSQPQHF. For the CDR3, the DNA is TGTGCCTGGGGGGACAGGGATTCTCAGCCCCAGCATTTT.

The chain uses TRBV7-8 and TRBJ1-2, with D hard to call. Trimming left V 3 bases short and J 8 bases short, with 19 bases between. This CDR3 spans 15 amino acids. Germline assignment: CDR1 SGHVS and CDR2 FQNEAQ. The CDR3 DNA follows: TGTGCCAGCAGCTTGAAGGGTTCGGCCTTTCGGGGCTACACCTTC. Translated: CASSLKGSAFRGYTF.

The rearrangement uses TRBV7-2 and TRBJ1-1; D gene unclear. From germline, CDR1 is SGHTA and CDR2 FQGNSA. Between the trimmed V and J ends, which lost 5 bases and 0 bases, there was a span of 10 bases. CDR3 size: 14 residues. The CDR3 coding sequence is TGTGCCAGCAGCAACGGGAACATGAACACTGAAGCTTTCTTT. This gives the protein CASSNGNMNTEAFF.

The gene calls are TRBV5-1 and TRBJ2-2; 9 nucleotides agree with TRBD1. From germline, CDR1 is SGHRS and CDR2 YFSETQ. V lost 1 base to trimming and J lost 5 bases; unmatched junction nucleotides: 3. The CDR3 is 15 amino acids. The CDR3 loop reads CASSLQTGGTGELFF. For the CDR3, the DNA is TGCGCCAGCAGCTTGCAGACAGGGGGTACCGGGGAGCTGTTTTTT.

CDR3 in amino acids: CASSFTGGTSGGNEQFF. CDR3 DNA: TGTGCCAGCAGCTTTACCGGAGGGACTAGCGGGGGCAATGAGCAGTTCTTC. This chain joins TRBV7-2 and TRBJ2-1, with 14 bases identical to TRBD2. The CDR3 is 17 amino acids. V lost 3 bases to trimming and J lost 6 bases; unmatched junction nucleotides: 7. Germline CDR1 SGHTA, CDR2 FQGNSA.

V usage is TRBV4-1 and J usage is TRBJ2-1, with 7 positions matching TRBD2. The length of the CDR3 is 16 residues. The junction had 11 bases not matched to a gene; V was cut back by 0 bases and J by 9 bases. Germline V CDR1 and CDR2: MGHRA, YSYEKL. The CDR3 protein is CASSQEERDARGEQFF. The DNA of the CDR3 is TGCGCCAGCAGCCAAGAAGAGCGGGATGCTAGGGGTGAGCAGTTCTTC.

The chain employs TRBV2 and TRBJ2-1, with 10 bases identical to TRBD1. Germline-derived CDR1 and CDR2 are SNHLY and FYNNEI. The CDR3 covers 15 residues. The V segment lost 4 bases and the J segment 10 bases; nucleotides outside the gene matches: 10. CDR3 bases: TGTGCCAGCAGTGTGGGACAGGGGTTCCAGGGGGAGCAGTTCTTC. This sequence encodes CASSVGQGFQGEQFF.

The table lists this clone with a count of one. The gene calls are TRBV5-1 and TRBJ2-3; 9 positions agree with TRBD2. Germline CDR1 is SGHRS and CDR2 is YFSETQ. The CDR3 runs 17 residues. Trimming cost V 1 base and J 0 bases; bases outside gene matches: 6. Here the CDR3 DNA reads TGCGCCAGCAGCTTGACGTCTAGCGGGGCTAGCACAGATACGCAGTATTTT. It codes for CASSLTSSGASTDTQYF.

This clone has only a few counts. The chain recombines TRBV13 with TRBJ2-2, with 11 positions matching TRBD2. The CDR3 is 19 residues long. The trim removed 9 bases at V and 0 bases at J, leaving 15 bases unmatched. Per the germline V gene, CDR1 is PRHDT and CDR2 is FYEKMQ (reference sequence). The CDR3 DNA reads TGTGCCAGTCGTCAAATGGGACTAGCGGTGACCCCGAACACCGGGGAGCTGTTTTTT. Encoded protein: CASRQMGLAVTPNTGELFF.

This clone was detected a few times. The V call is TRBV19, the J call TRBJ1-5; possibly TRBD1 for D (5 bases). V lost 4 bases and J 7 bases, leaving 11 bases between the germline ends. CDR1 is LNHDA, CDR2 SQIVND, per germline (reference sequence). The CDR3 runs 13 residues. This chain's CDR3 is CASSTGQRQPQHF. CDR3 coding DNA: TGTGCCAGTAGTACCGGACAACGCCAGCCCCAGCATTTT.